Sequencing of this T cell receptor (beta chain) was carried out in a study of blood T cell repertoires in COVID-19. Assay: immunoSEQ multiplex PCR; the TCRdb copy retains only in-frame clones and omits some. The repertoire has roughly 73,000 clones, roughly 90% of them found once; the top ten carry 1.5%. Germline V gene sequence: CDR1 LGHDT, CDR2 YNNKEL (reference sequence). J lost 3 bases, V lost 4 bases, and 8 bases had no gene match. This CDR3 contains 16 residues. The sample was peripheral blood. V gene TRBV3-1 (or the pseudogene TRBV3-2) combines with J gene TRBJ1-4; 7 nucleotides align to TRBD1. This clonotype was obtained from a man in his forties or fifties with acute or convalescent COVID-19. DNA of the CDR3: TGTGCCAGCAGCCGGACTACAGGGACAGCTAATGAAAAACTGTTTTTT. It translates to CASSRTTGTANEKLFF.